This passage covers 8 T cell receptor beta chains from one sample sequenced in a study of T cells in women clearing cervical HPV infection. Clones were sequenced by immunoSEQ multiplex PCR, and TCRdb holds only the in-frame ones, with some missing. The sample totals roughly 35,000 clones; its top ten clones hold around 1.7%. Material: blood buffy coat. The origin of the receptors is a woman between 18 and 70 years old with a cervical HPV16 infection that either progressed to CIN3+ or cleared (not recorded which).

This chain's CDR3 is CASSAGDSGANVLFF. The sequenced part of the CDR3 DNA is TGTGCCAGCAGCGCGGGGGACTCTGGGGCCAACGTG. The V call is TRBV7-9, the J call TRBJ2-2; TRBD2 matches 7 bases. Read sequence stops 3 residues before the CDR3 end, and the germline J gene provides the missing end. The CDR3 runs to 15 residues. Germline V gene lookup returns CDR1 SEHNR and CDR2 FQNEAQ (reference sequence).

About this clone itself: The CDR3 extends 3 residues past the end of the read, so its final part is completed from the germline J gene. V and J are TRBV5-6 and TRBJ2-1; no clear D. Trimming took off 7 bases at V and 3 bases at J, with 8 bases between the two ends. There are 12 residues in the CDR3. Germline CDR1 SGHDT, CDR2 YYEEEE. The covered CDR3 bases are TGTGCCAGCTCGAGAGGCTACAATGAG. Its translation: CASSRGYNE. The full CDR3 protein is CASSRGYNEQFF.

Regarding this clone: The CDR3 end is not reached by the read, which stops 3 residues before it; the germline J gene fills it in. V usage is TRBV7-2 and J usage is TRBJ1-2; D remains unclear. Germline CDR1 reads SGHTA; CDR2 reads FQGNSA. The CDR3 length is 12 residues. CDR3 region: CASSFYTDTYTF. The CDR3 DNA, read in part, is TGTGCCAGCAGCTTCTACACAGATACC.

A remark on this clone: The read gets to within 3 residues of the CDR3 end, and the germline J gene fills in the rest. The chain is built from TRBV7-9 and TRBJ1-1; D is unresolved. The CDR3 runs to 14 residues. Germline V lookup: CDR1 SEHNR, CDR2 FQNEAQ (reference sequence). The covered CDR3 bases are TGTGCCAGCAGCGGAAACAGAGCCCCAATGTTA. It specifies CASSGNRAPML. The entire CDR3 sequence reads CASSGNRAPMLAFF.

Points on this clone: The read falls 3 residues short of the CDR3 end, and the missing part is taken from the germline J gene. The chain is built from TRBV12-3 or TRBV12-4 and TRBJ2-6; maybe TRBD1 (6 bases). Between the trimmed V and J ends, which lost 5 bases and 3 bases, there was a span of 14 bases. The CDR3 runs 16 residues. The CDR3 DNA, read in part, is TGTGCCAGCAGTCCTATTGGGGGCTATGGGGCCAACGTC. Its protein is CASSPIGGYGANV. The whole CDR3 region reads CASSPIGGYGANVLTF.

Of note for this clone: The read falls 3 residues short of the CDR3 end, and the missing part is taken from the germline J gene. The genes are TRBV7-6 and TRBJ2-2; D not certain. The V and J ends lost 5 bases and 6 bases respectively, with 13 bases between them. The germline CDR1 and CDR2 sequences are SGHVS and FNYEAQ. The CDR3 extends over 14 amino acids. CDR3 DNA (partial): TGTGCCAGCAGCCCACTCCTTGCGGCCGGGGAG. Encoded protein: CASSPLLAAGE. The whole CDR3 protein is CASSPLLAAGELFF.

Concerning this clone: Sequencing ends 3 residues short of the CDR3 end; the germline J gene provides the rest. The chain combines TRBV5-6 with TRBJ1-4, with a tentative D call TRBD1 (5 bases). CDR1 is SGHDT and CDR2 is YYEEEE in the germline V gene. Trimming took 0 bases from V and 6 from J, leaving 12 bases between them. The CDR3 has 15 amino acids. The CDR3 spells CASSLAGVGDEKLFF. The DNA read from the CDR3 is TGTGCCAGCAGCTTGGCGGGGGTCGGGGATGAAAAA. Full variable domain (missing parts from reference TRBV5-6 and TRBJ1-4): DAGVTQSPTHLIKTRGQQVTLRCSPKSGHDTVSWYQQALGQGPQFIFQYYEEEERQRGNFPDRFSGHQFPNYSSELNVNALLLGDSALYLCASSLAGVGDEKLFFGSGTQLSVL.

Points on this clone: Sequencing ends 3 residues short of the CDR3 end; the germline J gene provides the rest. V and J are TRBV7-9 and TRBJ1-2; no firm D call. The CDR3 covers 13 residues. The germline V gene has CDR1 SEHNR and CDR2 FQNEAQ (reference sequence). The CDR3 reads CASSSLSSYDYTF. Incomplete CDR3 DNA: TGTGCCAGCAGCTCCCTATCCTCCTACGAC.